Sequencing of this T cell receptor (beta chain) was carried out in a study of T cells in localized non-small cell lung cancer. Assay used: immunoSEQ multiplex PCR; TCRdb lists only in-frame clones, some missing. The data show fewer than 35,000 clones, 85% to 95% seen once. The CDR3 has 17 amino acids. Trimming stripped 3 bases from V and 1 base from J, with 18 bases between. CDR1 is LNHDA, CDR2 SQIVND, per germline (reference sequence). The table lists this clone with a count of one. The chain uses TRBV19 and TRBJ1-1; D gene unclear. Sequences were derived from peripheral blood, sampled before any cancer treatment. The sequence came from a woman aged 40-69 years with stage I lung adenocarcinoma. DNA of the CDR3: TGTGCCAGTAGTATCACCTTTTTGGGCAGATCGAACACTGAAGCTTTCTTT. It specifies CASSITFLGRSNTEAFF.